Following are 19 T cell receptor beta chains from one sample sequenced in a study of T cell responses to AZD1222 COVID-19 vaccine. Profiling relied on immunoSEQ multiplex PCR, and the TCRdb table lists in-frame clones only, not all of them. This sample carries about 140,000 clones, with about 2.2% going to the ten biggest clones. The sample taken for sequencing was peripheral blood. The receptors here all came from an adult in good health.

This chain connects TRBV6-6 to TRBJ1-5; TRBD1 matches at 9 bases. J lost 4 bases, V lost 6 bases, and 13 bases had no gene match. The CDR3 has 17 residues. The V gene's germline CDR1 is MNHNY and CDR2 SVGAGI (reference sequence). The CDR3 sequence: CASSRARDRDLNQPQHF. The CDR3 DNA reads TGTGCCAGCAGCCGAGCCCGGGACAGGGACTTAAATCAGCCCCAGCATTTT.

The V gene is TRBV18, the J gene TRBJ2-7; D gene ambiguous. CDR3 length equals 13 residues. Germline V gives CDR1 KGHSH, CDR2 LQKENI. V was cut by 4 bases and J by 2 bases, with 9 bases left in between. The CDR3 here is CASSRGSAYEQYF. CDR3 sequence (DNA): TGTGCCAGCTCACGAGGCAGTGCCTACGAGCAGTACTTC. Looking up the rest from reference TRBV18 and TRBJ2-7 gives the full variable domain: NAGVMQNPRHLVRRRGQEARLRCSPMKGHSHVYWYRQLPEEGLKFMVYLQKENIIDESGMPKERFSAEFPKEGPSILRIQQVVRGDSAAYFCASSRGSAYEQYFGPGTRLTVT.

The gene calls are TRBV3-1 (or the pseudogene TRBV3-2) and TRBJ1-6; no definite D call. CDR1 and CDR2 from the germline V gene are LGHDT and YNNKEL (reference sequence). V was shortened by 4 bases and J by 8 bases, with 18 bases between the two germline ends. The CDR3 consists of 16 residues. The CDR3 DNA follows: TGTGCCAGCAGCCCTCGTGGGTTCATTCTCGATTCACCCCTCCACTTT. Translated: CASSPRGFILDSPLHF.

The chain joins TRBV5-6 to TRBJ1-2; D is uncertain. Germline V gene data show CDR1 as SGHDT and CDR2 as YYEEEE. V was pared by 0 bases and J by 1 base, with 7 bases between. This CDR3 has 14 amino acids. CDR3 nucleotides: TGTGCCAGCAGCTTGGCCGGGGTTAACTATGGCTACACCTTC. Amino acid sequence: CASSLAGVNYGYTF.

The chain combines TRBV7-8 with TRBJ1-3; no definite D call. V was trimmed by 1 base and J by 0 bases, leaving 7 bases between them. In germline, CDR1 is SGHVS, CDR2 FQNEAQ. The CDR3 totals 15 residues. The CDR3 DNA follows: TGTGCCAGCAGCTTAGACAGTTTCTCTGGAAACACCATATATTTT. This translates into CASSLDSFSGNTIYF.

CDR3 in amino acids: CASSLRTGQTEAFF. Here the CDR3 DNA reads TGTGCCAGCAGCCTGCGGACAGGGCAGACTGAAGCTTTCTTT. This chain connects TRBV6-6 to TRBJ1-1; 8 bases agree with TRBD1. The CDR3 is 14 residues long. V lost 6 bases to trimming and J lost 5 bases; unmatched junction nucleotides: 8. CDR1 and CDR2 (germline): MNHNY, SVGAGI (reference sequence).

The chain combines TRBV19 with TRBJ1-5; TRBD1 might be the D (6 bases). The V and J ends lost 4 bases and 4 bases respectively, with 20 bases between them. Germline V gene data show CDR1 as LNHDA and CDR2 as SQIVND (reference sequence). The CDR3 has 17 amino acids. CDR3 region: CASSTSRTGHGNQPQHF. The CDR3 DNA is TGTGCCAGTAGTACCTCCCGTACAGGGCACGGTAATCAGCCCCAGCATTTT.

The V call is TRBV11-2, the J call TRBJ2-7; D is possibly TRBD2 (7 bases). V shed 4 bases and J shed 2 bases, with 18 bases lying between them. The germline V gene has CDR1 SGHAT and CDR2 FQNNGV. This CDR3 has 16 amino acids. CDR3: CASSSPKGGAPYEQYF. In DNA form, the CDR3 reads TGTGCCAGCAGCTCCCCTAAAGGGGGGGCACCCTACGAGCAGTACTTC.

The chain combines TRBV28 with TRBJ1-2; tentative D call: TRBD1 (5 bases). CDR3 length equals 14 residues. Germline CDR1 MDHEN, CDR2 SYDVKM. V was clipped by 5 bases and J by 7 bases, with 17 bases between them. CDR3 residues: CASSPPVVGLGYTF. CDR3 nucleotides: TGTGCCAGCAGTCCCCCCGTGGTGGGGCTTGGCTACACCTTC.

The rearrangement links TRBV2 to TRBJ1-5; D gene unclear. V lost 6 bases, J lost 0 bases, and 6 bases lay in between. This CDR3 has 13 residues. In germline, CDR1 is SNHLY, CDR2 FYNNEI. Here the CDR3 reads CASSGYSNQPQHF. The CDR3, as DNA: TGTGCCAGCAGCGGCTATAGCAATCAGCCCCAGCATTTT.

The J gene is TRBJ1-2, the V gene TRBV25-1, with a tentative D call TRBD1 (5 bases). The CDR3 length is 13 residues. The V end was cut by 5 bases, the J end by 2 bases, with 9 bases between. The germline V gene has CDR1 MGHDK and CDR2 SYGVNS. The DNA for the CDR3 is TGTGCCAGCAGTTCAGGGTTCAACTATGGCTACACCTTC. Residues: CASSSGFNYGYTF.

This chain links TRBV6-5 with TRBJ1-2, with 8 bases lining up with TRBD1. V dropped 8 bases and J dropped 5; count of bases not matched to a gene: 10. The CDR3 extends over 14 amino acids. CDR1 and CDR2 from the germline V gene are MNHEY and SVGAGI. The CDR3 DNA sequence: TGTGCCAGCGCGCAGGGGGCCGGGCTTTATGGCTACACCTTC. As protein: CASAQGAGLYGYTF.

The chain is built from TRBV7-6 and TRBJ2-5, with TRBD1 matching over 7 bases. The CDR3 spans 18 residues. Germline assignment: CDR1 SGHVS and CDR2 FNYEAQ. The ends lost 1 base at V and 2 bases at J; junction bases unmatched: 13. In DNA, the CDR3 is TGTGCCAGCAGCTTAGGGCAGGGGGAACGAGGGCTACAAGAGACCCAGTACTTC. Its protein is CASSLGQGERGLQETQYF.

The chain joins TRBV3-1 (or the pseudogene TRBV3-2) to TRBJ1-4, with D possibly TRBD1 on 5 matching bases. This CDR3 spans 18 amino acids. V lost 2 bases to trimming and J lost 6 bases, with 22 bases between them. The germline V gene has CDR1 LGHDT and CDR2 YNNKEL (reference sequence). As DNA, the CDR3 is TGTGCCAGCAGCCAATTAACAAGTGCGGCAGGGCGGGATGAAAAACTGTTTTTT. It specifies CASSQLTSAAGRDEKLFF.

The gene calls are TRBV5-1 and TRBJ1-2; 10 bases line up with TRBD1. Germline values: CDR1 SGHRS, CDR2 YFSETQ. The CDR3 is made up of 16 amino acids. With 4 bases clipped from V and 0 bases from J, the junction kept 6 bases outside the gene matches. The CDR3 protein is CASSPRQGATNYGYTF. The CDR3 DNA follows: TGCGCCAGCAGCCCCAGACAGGGGGCCACTAACTATGGCTACACCTTC.

The J gene is TRBJ1-3, the V gene TRBV5-1; D gene unclear. Germline loops: CDR1 SGHRS, CDR2 YFSETQ. CDR3 size: 17 residues. Trimming left V 1 base short and J 0 bases short, with 14 bases between. DNA of the CDR3: TGCGCCAGCAGCTTGAGTTCAGCGGCGAACTCTGGAAACACCATATATTTT. Translated: CASSLSSAANSGNTIYF.

V and J are TRBV4-1 and TRBJ2-5; tentatively, D is TRBD1 or TRBD2 (6 bases each). Germline V gene lookup returns CDR1 MGHRA and CDR2 YSYEKL. V lost 4 bases and J lost 0, with 21 bases in between. The CDR3 covers 18 residues. The CDR3: CASSRGNLGGRYQETQYF. CDR3 DNA: TGCGCCAGCAGCCGAGGAAACTTGGGGGGCCGGTACCAAGAGACCCAGTACTTC.

This chain joins TRBV20-1 and TRBJ2-7, with 10 bases lining up with TRBD1. With 3 bases clipped from V and 5 bases from J, the junction kept 13 bases outside the gene matches. Germline CDR1 DFQATT, CDR2 SNEGSKA (reference sequence). The CDR3 totals 16 residues. DNA of the CDR3: TGCAGTGCTAGTGGCATTCCGGGACAGGGGATCCACGAGCAGTACTTC. Its protein is CSASGIPGQGIHEQYF.

The chain uses TRBV20-1 and TRBJ1-2; D gene ambiguous. This CDR3 has 11 amino acids. From germline, CDR1 is DFQATT and CDR2 SNEGSKA (reference sequence). Between the trimmed V and J ends, which lost 3 bases and 5 bases, there was a span of 7 bases. The CDR3 nucleotides read TGCAGTGCTAGGGCGGATTATGGCTACACCTTC. As protein: CSARADYGYTF.